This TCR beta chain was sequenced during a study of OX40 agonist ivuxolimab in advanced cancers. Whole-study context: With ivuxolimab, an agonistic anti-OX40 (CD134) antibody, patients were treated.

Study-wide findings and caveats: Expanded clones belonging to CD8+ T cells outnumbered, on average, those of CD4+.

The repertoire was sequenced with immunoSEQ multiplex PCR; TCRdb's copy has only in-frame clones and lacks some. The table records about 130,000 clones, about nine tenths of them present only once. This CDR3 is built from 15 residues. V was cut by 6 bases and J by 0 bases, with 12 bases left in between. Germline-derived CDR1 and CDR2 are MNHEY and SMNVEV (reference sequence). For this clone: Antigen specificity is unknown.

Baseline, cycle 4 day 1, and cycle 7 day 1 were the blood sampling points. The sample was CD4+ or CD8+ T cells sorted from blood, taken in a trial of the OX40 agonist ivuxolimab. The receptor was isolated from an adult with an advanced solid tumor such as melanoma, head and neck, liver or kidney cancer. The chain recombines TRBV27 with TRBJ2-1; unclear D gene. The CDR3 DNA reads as TGTGCCAGCAGGGTTTCCTTGAGCTCCTACAATGAGCAGTTCTTC. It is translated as CASRVSLSSYNEQFF.